This entry lists 3 T cell receptor beta chains sequenced from one sample in a study of cytomegalovirus exposure and HLA in healthy donors. Researchers ran the PCR with 60 Vbeta and 13 Jbeta primers. Sequenced by immunoSEQ multiplex PCR; TCRdb stores in-frame clones only, minus some. The sample includes about 98,000 clones, roughly two thirds of them seen just once. The sequenced sample consisted of PBMCs. The source of these receptors is a man between 45 and 60 years old in good health and CMV-seronegative.

The chain carries TRBV28 and TRBJ2-7; maybe TRBD2 (5 bases). The CDR3 runs 12 residues. Germline values: CDR1 MDHEN, CDR2 SYDVKM. Trimming left V 6 bases short and J 5 bases short, with 11 bases between. Written as DNA, the CDR3 is TGTGCCAGCAGGGAGGCTATCAACGAGCAGTACTTC. Its translation is CASREAINEQYF.

The genes are TRBV29-1 and TRBJ1-1, with D uncertain. From germline, CDR1 is SQVTM and CDR2 ANQGSEA. V lost 6 bases, J lost 3 bases, and 20 bases lay in between. This CDR3 has 15 amino acids. The CDR3 sequence is CSVQVRHWPDTEAFF. The CDR3 region has the DNA TGCAGCGTCCAGGTCCGCCATTGGCCAGACACTGAAGCTTTCTTT.

This clone was counted between two and nine times. The gene calls are TRBV19 and TRBJ2-1, with D perhaps TRBD1 (6 bases). The germline V gene has CDR1 LNHDA and CDR2 SQIVND (reference sequence). This CDR3 spans 15 amino acids. V shed 6 bases and J shed 8 bases, with 20 bases lying between them. CDR3 sequence: CASSRTRIRGDEQFF. The CDR3 DNA reads as TGTGCCAGTAGCCGAACGAGAATCAGGGGAGATGAGCAGTTCTTC. Drawing the rest from reference TRBV19 and TRBJ2-1, the complete variable domain is DGGITQSPKYLFRKEGQNVTLSCEQNLNHDAMYWYRQDPGQGLRLIYYSQIVNDFQKGDIAEGYSVSREKKESFPLTVTSAQKNPTAFYLCASSRTRIRGDEQFFGPGTRLTVL.